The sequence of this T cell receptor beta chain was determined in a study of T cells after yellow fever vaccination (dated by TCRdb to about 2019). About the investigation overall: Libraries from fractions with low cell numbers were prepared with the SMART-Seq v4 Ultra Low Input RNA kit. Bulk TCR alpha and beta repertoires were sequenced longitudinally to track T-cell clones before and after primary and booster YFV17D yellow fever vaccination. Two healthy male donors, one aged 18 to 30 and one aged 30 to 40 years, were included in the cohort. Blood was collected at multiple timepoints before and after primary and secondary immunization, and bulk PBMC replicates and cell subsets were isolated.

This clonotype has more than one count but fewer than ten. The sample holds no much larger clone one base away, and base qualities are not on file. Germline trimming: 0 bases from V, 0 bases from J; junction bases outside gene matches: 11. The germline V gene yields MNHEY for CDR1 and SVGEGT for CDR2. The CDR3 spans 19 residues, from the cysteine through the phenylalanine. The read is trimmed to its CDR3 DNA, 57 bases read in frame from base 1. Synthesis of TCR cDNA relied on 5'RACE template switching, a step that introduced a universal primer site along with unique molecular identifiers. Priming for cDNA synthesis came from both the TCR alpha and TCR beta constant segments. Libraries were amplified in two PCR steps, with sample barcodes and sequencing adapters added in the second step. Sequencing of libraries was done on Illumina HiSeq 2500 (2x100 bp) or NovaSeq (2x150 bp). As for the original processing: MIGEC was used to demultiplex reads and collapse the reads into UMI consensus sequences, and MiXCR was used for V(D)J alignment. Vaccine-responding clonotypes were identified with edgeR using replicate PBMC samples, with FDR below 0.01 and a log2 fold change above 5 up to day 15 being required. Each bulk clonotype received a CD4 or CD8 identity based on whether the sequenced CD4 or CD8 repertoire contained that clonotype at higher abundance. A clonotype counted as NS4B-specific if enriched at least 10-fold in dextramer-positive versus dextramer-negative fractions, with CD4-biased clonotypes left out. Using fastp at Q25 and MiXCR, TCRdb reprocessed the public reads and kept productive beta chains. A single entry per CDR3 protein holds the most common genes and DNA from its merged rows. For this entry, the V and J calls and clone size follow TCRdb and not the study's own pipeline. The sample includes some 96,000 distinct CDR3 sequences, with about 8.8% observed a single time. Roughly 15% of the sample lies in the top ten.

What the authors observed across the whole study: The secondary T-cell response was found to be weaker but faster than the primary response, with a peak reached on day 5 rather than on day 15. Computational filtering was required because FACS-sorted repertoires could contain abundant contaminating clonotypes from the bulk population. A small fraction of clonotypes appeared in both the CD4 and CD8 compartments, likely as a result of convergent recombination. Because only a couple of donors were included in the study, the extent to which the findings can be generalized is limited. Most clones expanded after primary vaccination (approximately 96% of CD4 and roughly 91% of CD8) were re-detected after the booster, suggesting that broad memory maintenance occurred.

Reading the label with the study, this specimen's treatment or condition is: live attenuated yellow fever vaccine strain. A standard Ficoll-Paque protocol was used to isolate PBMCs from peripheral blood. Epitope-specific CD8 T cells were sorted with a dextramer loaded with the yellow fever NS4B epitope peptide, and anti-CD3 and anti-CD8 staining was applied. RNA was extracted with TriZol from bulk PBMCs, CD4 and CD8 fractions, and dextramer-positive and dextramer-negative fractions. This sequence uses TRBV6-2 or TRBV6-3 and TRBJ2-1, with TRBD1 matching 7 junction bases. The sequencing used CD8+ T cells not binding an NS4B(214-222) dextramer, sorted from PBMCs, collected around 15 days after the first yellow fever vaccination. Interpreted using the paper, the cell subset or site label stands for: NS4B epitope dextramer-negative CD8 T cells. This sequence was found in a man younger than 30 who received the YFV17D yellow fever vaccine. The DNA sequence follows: TGTGCCAGCAGTTACTCGCGGCGGTTCGGGGACAGCTCCTACAATGAGCAGTTCTTC. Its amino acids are CASSYSRRFGDSSYNEQFF.